A selection of T cell receptor beta chains follows, all from one sample in a study of T cell changes during pregnancy in multiple sclerosis. Data came from immunoSEQ multiplex PCR; TCRdb stores just in-frame clones and leaves some out. The data contain about 56,000 clones, about 90% of them singletons. The sequenced sample was CD4+ T cells from peripheral blood mononuclear cells, obtained in the second trimester of pregnancy. These receptors were collected from a female donor with multiple sclerosis, enrolled in a pregnancy study. CDR3s include the opening cysteine and the closing phenylalanine or tryptophan.

J,V,CDR3
TRBJ1-4,TRBV7-9,CASSDWQGAATNEKLFF
TRBJ1-2,TRBV28,CASSLLDRLNYGYTF
TRBJ1-6,TRBV6-1,CASTPQEGWDSPLHF
TRBJ2-3,TRBV7-3,CASSPQPGLRITDTQYF
TRBJ1-5,TRBV2,CASSAQFISNQPQHF
TRBJ2-7,TRBV19,CASSQGTGSGEQYF
TRBJ1-1,TRBV7-2,CASSLGPTTEAFF
TRBJ2-7,TRBV4-1,CASSLVAAGQGTHEQYF
TRBJ2-7,TRBV5-6,CASSPLGQGSEQYF
TRBJ2-5,TRBV5-1,CASSLSETQYF
TRBJ2-3,TRBV6-5,CASSRVAGDADTQYF
TRBJ2-2,TRBV7-3,CASRGQGTTGELFF
TRBJ1-2,TRBV19,CASSKTGTHYGYTF
TRBJ1-1,TRBV4-2,CASSQDNWSTGRRDPEAFF
TRBJ2-1,TRBV7-2,CASKGRSYNEQFF
TRBJ1-3,TRBV2,CASTSLGHLSSGNTIYF
TRBJ2-3,TRBV5-6,CASSSLGSGRPTDTQYF
TRBJ1-2,TRBV7-6,CASSLGGTAAPGGYTF
TRBJ2-7,TRBV6-5,CASGQGPSYEQYF
TRBJ2-1,TRBV5-1,CASSLAVTSGSAYNEQFF
TRBJ2-3,TRBV9,CASSVDGGGVTDTQYF
TRBJ1-1,TRBV5-1,CASSSRTPRLNTEAFF
TRBJ1-4,TRBV4-1,CASSSMSGISTNEKLFF
TRBJ2-5,TRBV9,CASSVSSAAQETQYF
NA,TRBV6-5,CASSYREHSYEQYF
TRBJ1-5,TRBV19,CASSTRGTGENQPQHF
TRBJ1-1,TRBV19,CASSIDRNTEAFF
TRBJ2-7,TRBV19,CASSSLAGHVEQYF
TRBJ1-2,TRBV30,CAWSRGGAASNYGYTF
TRBJ2-1,TRBV19,CASRSDSGHYNEQFF
TRBJ2-2,TRBV7-6,CASSSPGLATALTNTGELFF
TRBJ2-2,TRBV2,CASSVRTGGELFF
TRBJ2-1,TRBV6-1,CASSEMGANEQFF
TRBJ1-4,TRBV5-1,CASSLEMGAGNEKLFF
TRBJ1-2,TRBV5-1,CASSPLTTIYGYTF
TRBJ1-6,TRBV5-1,CASTPQGDRSPLHF
TRBJ2-1,TRBV7-9,CASSLGTQGRNEQFF
TRBJ1-2,TRBV5-1,CASSLGTGSTVGYTF
TRBJ2-5,TRBV5-4,CASSTDLAGGGETQYF
TRBJ2-3,TRBV2,CASSLLGGFADTQYF
TRBJ1-2,TRBV6-6,CASRSRGADHYGYTF
TRBJ2-1,TRBV15,CATSRDSGGDEQFF
TRBJ1-1,TRBV7-9,CASSPQAGRDTEAFF
TRBJ1-6,TRBV6-5,CASRKGALYNSPLHF
TRBJ1-5,TRBV28,CASSRQGHQPQHF
TRBJ1-3,TRBV27,CASSIAGAPGDGNTIYF
TRBJ2-1,TRBV29-1,CSGRTGPEFF
TRBJ2-1,TRBV2,CASSESRGSGEQFF
TRBJ2-1,TRBV10-1,CASSGGFGRGNEQFF
TRBJ2-5,TRBV6-6,CASRTSGGEETQYF
TRBJ1-5,TRBV18,CASSSGQGVGQPQHF
TRBJ1-2,TRBV27,CASSPRRDWTNYGYTF
TRBJ1-1,TRBV29-1,CSVELWVKGTEAFF
TRBJ2-7,TRBV4-1,CASSQDPQGYYEQYF
TRBJ1-5,TRBV15,CATSSFGGLRGQPQHF
TRBJ2-5,TRBV5-4,CASSGQQGTGETQYF
TRBJ1-3,TRBV18,CASSPPGSGNTIYF